What follows are 28 T cell receptor beta chains derived from one specimen sequenced in a study of response to subunit inactivated influenza vaccine. TCRdb ran MiXCR on the RT-PCR reads and lists one entry per CDR3 protein. Altogether approximately 500,000 distinct CDR3 sequences are present, under 15% being singletons, with the ten largest covering 10% to 15%. Material: PBMCs from blood, obtained roughly 6 weeks after vaccination. All receptors derive from a man aged 45 to 65 who received an inactivated influenza vaccine.

This clonotype has just a few counts. V usage is TRBV20-1 and J usage is TRBJ2-5; 7 bases line up with TRBD1. Germline CDR1 and CDR2: DFQATT and SNEGSKA (reference sequence). The CDR3 spans 14 residues. J lost 6 bases, V lost 2 bases, and 9 bases had no gene match. CDR3 DNA sequence: TGCAGTGCTAGACTCCGTAGGGGGCCTCAGACCCAGTACTTC. Translating it yields CSARLRRGPQTQYF.

The rearrangement links TRBV12-3 or TRBV12-4 to TRBJ2-1, with TRBD2 matching over 9 bases. CDR3 length: 15 amino acids. The V gene end was trimmed by 6 bases and the J gene end by 4 bases; junction bases not matched to a gene: 7. CDR3 sequence: CASRLSGSRYNEQFF. In DNA form, the CDR3 reads TGTGCCAGCAGGCTTAGCGGGAGTCGGTACAATGAGCAGTTCTTC.

The chain recombines TRBV2 with TRBJ2-1; D may be TRBD1 (5 bases). CDR1 SNHLY and CDR2 FYNNEI come from the germline V gene. The CDR3 runs 12 residues. Trimming stripped 6 bases from V and 10 bases from J, with 13 bases between. In DNA form, the CDR3 reads TGTGCCAGCAGGGCCAGGGATTGGGAGCAGTTCTTC. Translating gives CASRARDWEQFF.

This clonotype was seen once. This chain links TRBV20-1 with TRBJ2-1; no clear D. CDR1 is DFQATT, CDR2 SNEGSKA, per germline (reference sequence). The CDR3 spans 15 residues. V lost 6 bases to trimming and J lost 0 bases, with 15 bases between them. In DNA form, the CDR3 reads TGCAGTGCCAACTACAAGACCCGCTCCTACAATGAGCAGTTCTTC. Translating it yields CSANYKTRSYNEQFF.

This clonotype was detected a few times. The chain carries TRBV7-9 and TRBJ2-3; possible D gene TRBD2, 5 bases. Looked up from germline, CDR1 is SEHNR and CDR2 is FQNEAQ (reference sequence). Trimming shortened V by 2 bases and J by 3 bases, and 9 bases separated the two germline ends. This CDR3 is built from 14 residues. CDR3 in DNA: TGTGCCAGCAGCTTAATTACGGGGACAGATACGCAGTATTTT. This encodes CASSLITGTDTQYF.

The V gene is TRBV27, the J gene TRBJ1-1, with D possibly being TRBD1 (6 bases). CDR3 size: 15 residues. Germline CDR1 and CDR2: MNHEY and SMNVEV (reference sequence). V shed 5 bases and J shed 7 bases, with 20 bases lying between them. CDR3 coding DNA: TGTGCCAGCAGTCCCCTGTTCCGGGGGGCCGGTGAAGCTTTCTTT. This gives the protein CASSPLFRGAGEAFF.

This clonotype was counted only a few times. The chain is built from TRBV11-1 and TRBJ1-5; no definite D call. Trimming removed 0 bases from V and 2 bases from J, with 17 bases in between. Germline V gene lookup returns CDR1 SGHAT and CDR2 FQDESV (reference sequence). This CDR3 has 18 amino acids. In DNA, the CDR3 is TGTGCCAGCAGCTTAGCGCTTTGGGGAGGCGCCGGCAATCAGCCCCAGCATTTT. Translation: CASSLALWGGAGNQPQHF. Full variable domain (remainder filled in from reference TRBV11-1 and TRBJ1-5): EAEVAQSPRYKITEKSQAVAFWCDPISGHATLYWYRQILGQGPELLVQFQDESVVDDSQLPKDRFSAERLKGVDSTLKIQPAELGDSAMYLCASSLALWGGAGNQPQHFGDGTRLSIL.

V and J are TRBV6-1 and TRBJ2-3, with a possible D match to TRBD2 (7 bases). Germline CDR1 reads MNHNS; CDR2 reads SASEGT. Trimming pared 6 bases from V and 5 bases from J, leaving 15 bases between. The CDR3 totals 14 residues. The CDR3 DNA sequence: TGTGCCAGCAGAAACCCTAGGGGGGGAGATACGCAGTATTTT. Translating gives CASRNPRGGDTQYF.

Ten or more counts support this clonotype. The gene calls are TRBV10-3 and TRBJ2-7; D may be TRBD1 (6 bases). From germline, CDR1 is ENHRY and CDR2 SYGVKD. Trimming removed 6 bases at V and 6 bases at J, with 15 bases between. This CDR3 has 13 amino acids. CDR3: CAIRLNGGSEQYF. CDR3 DNA sequence: TGTGCCATCAGACTAAATGGGGGCAGCGAGCAGTACTTC.

This clonotype was seen many times. The genes are TRBV6-6 and TRBJ1-5; D gene unclear. Germline lookup yields CDR1 MNHNY and CDR2 SVGAGI (reference sequence). Trimming shortened V by 4 bases and J by 9 bases, and 10 bases separated the two germline ends. The CDR3 has 12 residues. CDR3 region: CASSSDLRPQHF. The CDR3 nucleotides read TGTGCCAGCAGTTCGGACCTACGGCCCCAGCATTTT.

This chain joins TRBV7-2 and TRBJ1-1, with 8 positions matching TRBD1. Trimming at V came to 5 bases and at J to 5 bases, leaving 10 bases not matched to a gene. CDR1 SGHTA and CDR2 FQGNSA come from the germline V gene. The CDR3 is 15 residues long. The CDR3 DNA reads as TGTGCCAGCAGCCCACTGGCAGGGGGCCGGACTGAAGCTTTCTTT. Translating it yields CASSPLAGGRTEAFF.

The chain is built from TRBV6-2 or TRBV6-3 and TRBJ2-6, with 8 bases that match TRBD2. The CDR3 runs to 15 residues. Trimming at V came to 7 bases and at J to 2 bases, leaving 4 bases not matched to a gene. The germline V gene has CDR1 MNHEY and CDR2 SVGEGT. The CDR3 DNA reads TGTGCCAGCACCTCCGGGGGGGCTGGGGCCAACGTCCTGACTTTC. It encodes CASTSGGAGANVLTF.

The CDR3 nucleotides read TGCGCCAGCAGCTTGGCGACAGGTCCCTCAGATACGCAGTATTTT. It codes for CASSLATGPSDTQYF. The chain links TRBV5-1 to TRBJ2-3, with D possibly matching TRBD1 (6 bases). This CDR3 contains 15 residues. The germline CDR1 and CDR2 sequences are SGHRS and YFSETQ. The V and J ends lost 0 bases and 4 bases respectively, with 12 bases between them.

This sequence joins TRBV4-2 and TRBJ2-7; TRBD1 or TRBD2 may be the D gene (5 bases each). The CDR3 loop spans 16 amino acids. CDR1 is LGHNA and CDR2 is YNFKEQ in the germline V gene. Trimming cost V 0 bases and J 0 bases, with 12 bases left between them. This chain's CDR3 is CASSQDSGASSYEQYF. DNA for the CDR3: TGTGCCAGCAGCCAAGATTCCGGGGCCAGCTCCTACGAGCAGTACTTC.

This clonotype was counted between two and nine times. One junction end does not reproduce the germline sequence, and a read error may be involved. V and J are TRBV4-2 and TRBJ2-7; 14 positions agree with TRBD2. This CDR3 comprises 16 residues. Germline CDR1 reads LGHNA; CDR2 reads YNFKEQ. The CDR3 DNA reads as TGTGCCAGCAGACAAGGACTAGCGGGGGGAACCTACGAGCAGTACTTC. Translation: CASRQGLAGGTYEQYF.

This clonotype came up a few times. The chain joins TRBV4-2 to TRBJ2-1, with 8 bases that match TRBD1. The CDR3 has 14 residues. After removal of 3 bases from V and 5 bases from J, the junction contained 3 bases not matched to a gene. Germline lookup yields CDR1 LGHNA and CDR2 YNFKEQ. The CDR3 DNA is TGTGCCAGCAGCCACAAGACAGGGGACAATGAGCAGTTCTTC. It encodes CASSHKTGDNEQFF.

This clonotype has at least ten counts. V gene TRBV5-1 combines with J gene TRBJ2-7, with 7 bases lining up with TRBD1. The CDR3 has 14 residues. Germline V lookup: CDR1 SGHRS, CDR2 YFSETQ. Trimming at V came to 0 bases and at J to 0 bases, leaving 0 bases not matched to a gene. CDR3: CASSLEGASYEQYF. CDR3 bases: TGCGCCAGCAGCTTGGAGGGGGCCTCCTACGAGCAGTACTTC.

There are a few counts of this clonotype. The chain uses TRBV29-1 and TRBJ2-2, with TRBD1 matching 9 bases. V trimming: 6 bases; J trimming: 2 bases; junction bases outside the gene matches: 10. The CDR3 contains 16 residues. Germline V gives CDR1 SQVTM, CDR2 ANQGSEA. CDR3 sequence (DNA): TGCAGCGTACAGGGGGCAGCTAGCGGTAACACCGGGGAGCTGTTTTTT. Protein: CSVQGAASGNTGELFF.

The chain joins TRBV6-2 or TRBV6-3 to TRBJ2-2; no reliable D call. Trimming cost V 7 bases and J 2 bases, with 8 bases left between them. CDR1 is MNHEY, CDR2 SVGEGT, per germline. The CDR3 is made up of 13 amino acids. Here the CDR3 reads CASNIVNTGELFF. The CDR3 DNA sequence: TGTGCCAGCAATATCGTTAACACCGGGGAGCTGTTTTTT.

CDR3 coding DNA: TGTGCCAGCAGCCCCGGACGGGCTGGTGAGCCCCAGCATTTT. Amino acids: CASSPGRAGEPQHF. The chain has TRBV7-9 and TRBJ1-5; D unclear. Trimming shortened V by 5 bases and J by 8 bases, and 16 bases separated the two germline ends. Germline CDR1 reads SEHNR; CDR2 reads FQNEAQ (reference sequence). The CDR3 is made up of 14 amino acids.

This clonotype was recorded a few times. This rearrangement joins TRBV13 to TRBJ2-7; D not certain. Germline lookup yields CDR1 PRHDT and CDR2 FYEKMQ (reference sequence). V shed 5 bases and J shed 3 bases, with 17 bases lying between them. The CDR3 covers 15 residues. In DNA, the CDR3 is TGTGCCAGCAGCCAAAGACCCGATCTCCACTACGAGCAGTACTTC. Protein sequence: CASSQRPDLHYEQYF.

This clonotype was observed at least ten times. The chain has TRBV5-1 and TRBJ1-1; the D gene is possibly TRBD1 (5 bases). Germline lookup yields CDR1 SGHRS and CDR2 YFSETQ. V dropped 2 bases and J dropped 0 bases, with 11 bases sitting between them. The CDR3 is 15 residues long. CDR3 DNA sequence: TGCGCCAGCAGCTTCGGGGGAGGTGTGAACACTGAAGCTTTCTTT. This sequence encodes CASSFGGGVNTEAFF.

This clonotype was picked up a small number of times. This chain links TRBV20-1 with TRBJ2-1; D is unresolved. V shed 3 bases and J shed 3 bases, with 6 bases lying between them. The CDR3 spans 12 residues. Germline V gene sequence: CDR1 DFQATT, CDR2 SNEGSKA (reference sequence). Here the CDR3 DNA reads TGCAGTGCTAGTGGTCTCTACAATGAGCAGTTCTTC. Translated, it gives CSASGLYNEQFF.

The V call is TRBV29-1, the J call TRBJ2-7; D is unclear. The V end was cut by 0 bases, the J end by 1 base, with 7 bases between. The CDR3 sequence is 13 residues long. Germline CDR1 reads SQVTM; CDR2 reads ANQGSEA. As DNA, the CDR3 is TGCAGCGTTGAAGATTCACAGTCCTACGAGCAGTACTTC. This translates into CSVEDSQSYEQYF.

This rearrangement joins TRBV10-3 to TRBJ1-6, with D perhaps TRBD1 (5 bases). CDR1 and CDR2 from the germline V gene are ENHRY and SYGVKD. The V and J ends lost 6 bases and 5 bases respectively, with 11 bases between them. The CDR3 covers 14 residues. CDR3 coding DNA: TGTGCCATCAGATTAGGGGAGAATAATTCACCCCTCCACTTT. It encodes CAIRLGENNSPLHF.

The chain carries TRBV29-1 and TRBJ2-1; 9 bases are a match to TRBD2. Germline lookup yields CDR1 SQVTM and CDR2 ANQGSEA. The CDR3 consists of 16 residues. The V and J ends lost 0 bases and 8 bases, in that order; junction bases with no gene match: 11. CDR3 residues: CSVEDLIAGVTDEQFF. CDR3 DNA: TGCAGCGTTGAAGATCTGATAGCGGGAGTAACCGATGAGCAGTTCTTC.

This chain links TRBV12-3 or TRBV12-4 with TRBJ1-1; no clear D gene. The CDR3 runs to 14 residues. V was cut by 7 bases and J by 5 bases, with 17 bases left in between. The CDR3 bases are TGTGCCAGCAACGGGCCTAAAGCCCAAACTGAAGCTTTCTTT. Its protein is CASNGPKAQTEAFF.

This clonotype came up a few times. This chain uses TRBV20-1 with TRBJ2-7; TRBD1 is a possible D gene (5 bases). Germline-derived CDR1 and CDR2 are DFQATT and SNEGSKA (reference sequence). Between the trimmed V and J ends, which lost 0 bases and 3 bases, there was a span of 12 bases. This CDR3 comprises 14 residues. The CDR3 bases are TGCAGTGCTAGAGATCCCGACAGCTTCTACGAGCAGTACTTC. It specifies CSARDPDSFYEQYF.